The 18 T cell receptor beta chains given below trace back to one sample, sequenced in a study of liver allograft versus peripheral blood T cells. For the study at large: Transplanted livers and recipients' peripheral blood had their T cell receptor repertoires compared.

TCRdb called the reads again in MiXCR, with one record for every CDR3 protein. Counted here are 13,000 or so distinct CDR3 sequences, approximately 17% occurring once; the ten biggest clones make up approximately 2%. The origin of the receptors is a human patient who had a liver transplant. The T cells may partly be graft donor cells.

This clonotype was seen repeatedly, ten times or more. The chain is built from TRBV29-1 and TRBJ2-3; TRBD1 matches 8 bases. Trimming took 5 bases from V and 0 from J; bases not matched to a gene: 1. This CDR3 is 13 amino acids long. Germline V lookup: CDR1 SQVTM, CDR2 ANQGSEA. The CDR3 sequence is CSVRTGSTDTQYF. CDR3 nucleotides: TGCAGCGTTCGGACAGGGAGCACAGATACGCAGTATTTT.

This clonotype has a count of ten or more. The chain employs TRBV6-5 and TRBJ2-7; the D is unclear. Per germline, CDR1 MNHEY and CDR2 SVGAGI. The V end lost 2 bases, the J end lost 3 bases, and 8 bases lay between the germline ends. The CDR3 is 13 amino acids. CDR3 sequence (DNA): TGTGCCAGCAGTTACCGAAAAAACTACGAGCAGTACTTC. It codes for CASSYRKNYEQYF.

This clonotype is classed as medium-sized (0.01 to 0.1%). V is TRBV6-2 or TRBV6-3 and J is TRBJ2-7, with 13 nucleotides matching TRBD2. Germline V gives CDR1 MNHEY, CDR2 SVGEGT. The CDR3 runs to 17 residues. V was clipped by 0 bases and J by 8 bases; unmatched bases: 10. Here the CDR3 DNA reads TGTGCCAGCAGTTACTCGGGACTAGCGGGGCCAAGAAATCAGCAGTACTTC. Protein sequence: CASSYSGLAGPRNQQYF.

This clonotype is medium-sized by share. The rearrangement links TRBV29-1 to TRBJ2-2, with 10 bases that match TRBD1. Germline CDR1 and CDR2: SQVTM and ANQGSEA. Trimming at V came to 6 bases and at J to 0 bases, leaving 7 bases not matched to a gene. The CDR3 runs to 16 residues. CDR3 residues: CSVATTGGANTGELFF. CDR3 DNA: TGCAGCGTCGCTACGACAGGGGGCGCGAACACCGGGGAGCTGTTTTTT.

This clonotype has more than one count but fewer than ten. The V call is TRBV7-2, the J call TRBJ1-1; 10 bases line up with TRBD1. The CDR3 is 14 amino acids. The germline gives CDR1 SGHTA, CDR2 FQGNSA. Trimming removed 5 bases from V and 6 bases from J; junction bases left unmatched: 6. CDR3: CASSPRGTGAEAFF. CDR3 sequence (DNA): TGTGCCAGCAGCCCCCGTGGGACAGGGGCTGAAGCTTTCTTT.

This clonotype appeared many times. The rearrangement uses TRBV6-5 and TRBJ2-7; no clear D gene. The CDR3 is made up of 15 amino acids. Looked up from germline, CDR1 is MNHEY and CDR2 is SVGAGI. The V and J ends lost 7 bases and 2 bases respectively, with 18 bases between them. In nucleotides, the CDR3 is TGTGCCAGCACTCCGGGCCCTAAATCTCCCTACGAGCAGTACTTC. This encodes CASTPGPKSPYEQYF.

Sample share makes this clonotype medium-sized. This sequence joins TRBV9 and TRBJ2-7; maybe TRBD2 (5 bases). Looked up from germline, CDR1 is SGDLS and CDR2 is YYNGEE. The CDR3 extends over 18 amino acids. Trimming took off 0 bases at V and 4 bases at J, with 23 bases between the two ends. The CDR3 region has the DNA TGTGCCAGCAGCGTAGGTTCAGGCACTTCAAGTCGGGGATACGAGCAGTACTTC. Its translation: CASSVGSGTSSRGYEQYF.

This clonotype is termed medium-sized. V gene TRBV6-6 combines with J gene TRBJ2-1; 8 bases line up with TRBD2. Per germline, CDR1 MNHNY and CDR2 SVGAGI (reference sequence). The CDR3 sequence is 18 residues long. The V gene end was trimmed by 7 bases and the J gene end by 2 bases; junction bases not matched to a gene: 16. In nucleotides, the CDR3 is TGTGCCAGCACGGTTGATCTAGGGTTTAGCGGGGCCTACAATGAGCAGTTCTTC. Translating it yields CASTVDLGFSGAYNEQFF.

V usage is TRBV28 and J usage is TRBJ1-1; D may be TRBD1 (5 bases). In germline, CDR1 is MDHEN, CDR2 SYDVKM. The CDR3 is made up of 15 amino acids. V lost 6 bases and J lost 1, with 15 bases in between. CDR3 in amino acids: CASSQTFQGNTEAFF. CDR3 bases: TGTGCCAGCAGCCAAACATTTCAGGGGAACACTGAAGCTTTCTTT. The complete variable domain, with remaining parts taken from reference TRBV28 and TRBJ1-1, reads DVKVTQSSRYLVKRTGEKVFLECVQDMDHENMFWYRQDPGLGLRLIYFSYDVKMKEKGDIPEGYSVSREKKERFSLILESASTNQTSMYLCASSQTFQGNTEAFFGQGTRLTVV.

Details on this clonotype: A clone one base away is much larger, so this may be a read error. In DNA, the CDR3 is TGTGCCAGAAGCTTGGAACGGGGCTACGAGCAGTACTTC. Translating gives CARSLERGYEQYF. The chain carries TRBV5-3 and TRBJ2-7; TRBD2 might be the D (5 bases). TRBV5-3 qualifies as an ORF whose function is uncertain. The CDR3 is made up of 13 amino acids. V lost 0 bases to trimming and J lost 3 bases, with 7 bases between them.

The rearrangement links TRBV5-6 to TRBJ2-7; 10 nucleotides line up with TRBD2. Losses at the gene ends were 7 bases for V and 4 bases for J; bases not matched to a gene: 14. CDR3 length: 16 amino acids. Germline V gene lookup returns CDR1 SGHDT and CDR2 YYEEEE. This CDR3 is CASQTRGSGRRYEQYF. Here the CDR3 DNA reads TGTGCCAGCCAAACCCGGGGTAGCGGGAGGAGGTACGAGCAGTACTTC. Based on the CDR3 plus reference TRBV5-6 and TRBJ2-7, the full variable domain is DAGVTQSPTHLIKTRGQQVTLRCSPKSGHDTVSWYQQALGQGPQFIFQYYEEEERQRGNFPDRFSGHQFPNYSSELNVNALLLGDSALYLCASQTRGSGRRYEQYFGPGTRLTVT.

The chain combines TRBV27 with TRBJ2-5; 9 bases are a match to TRBD1. CDR3 length equals 16 residues. CDR1 is MNHEY, CDR2 SMNVEV, per germline (reference sequence). With 1 base clipped from V and 7 bases from J, the junction kept 10 bases outside the gene matches. The CDR3 DNA reads as TGTGCCAGCAGTTTATTTTACCAGGAGACAGGGGGGACCCAGTACTTC. Encoded protein: CASSLFYQETGGTQYF.

This clonotype has a handful of counts. The chain couples TRBV28 to TRBJ2-7; D may match TRBD1 or TRBD2 (5 bases each). This CDR3 contains 14 residues. The V gene's germline CDR1 is MDHEN and CDR2 SYDVKM. The V end was cut by 7 bases, the J end by 3 bases, with 16 bases between. CDR3 in amino acids: CASTPGGGVYEQYF. The CDR3 coding sequence is TGTGCCAGCACCCCTGGTGGGGGAGTCTACGAGCAGTACTTC. The full variable domain, its missing parts supplied by reference TRBV28 and TRBJ2-7, is DVKVTQSSRYLVKRTGEKVFLECVQDMDHENMFWYRQDPGLGLRLIYFSYDVKMKEKGDIPEGYSVSREKKERFSLILESASTNQTSMYLCASTPGGGVYEQYFGPGTRLTVT.

The V call is TRBV2, the J call TRBJ2-7; 11 nucleotides agree with TRBD1. This CDR3 region has 14 residues. Germline assignment: CDR1 SNHLY and CDR2 FYNNEI. The V gene end was trimmed by 8 bases and the J gene end by 3 bases; junction bases not matched to a gene: 6. CDR3 in DNA: TGTGCCAGCCAGCCGGGGACAGGGGGCTACGAGCAGTACTTC. This gives the protein CASQPGTGGYEQYF.

This clonotype is deemed medium-sized. The rearrangement links TRBV6-5 to TRBJ1-5, with a weak D call TRBD1 (6 bases). This CDR3 comprises 15 residues. Trimming pared 5 bases from V and 2 bases from J, leaving 13 bases between. Germline CDR1 reads MNHEY; CDR2 reads SVGAGI. The CDR3 nucleotides are TGTGCCAGCAGTACCACAGGGTATGGCAATCAGCCCCAGCATTTT. Amino acid sequence: CASSTTGYGNQPQHF.

This clonotype was counted many times. The V gene is TRBV18, the J gene TRBJ1-1; D is unresolved. From germline, CDR1 is KGHSH and CDR2 LQKENI. This CDR3 region has 12 residues. V lost 3 bases and J lost 7, with 9 bases in between. The CDR3 coding sequence is TGTGCCAGCTCACCGGCGCAGGTTGAAGCTTTCTTT. Translation gives CASSPAQVEAFF.

The CDR3 DNA reads as TGTGCCAGCAGCCCGAAACGGGAGGGTGAAGCTTTCTTT. Translation gives CASSPKREGEAFF. V usage is TRBV7-2 and J usage is TRBJ1-1; D is ambiguous. The CDR3 has 13 residues. The ends were cut back, 5 bases at V and 7 bases at J, with 14 bases in the middle. The germline gives CDR1 SGHTA, CDR2 FQGNSA.

By proportion, this clonotype is medium-sized. This sequence joins TRBV15 and TRBJ1-2; perhaps TRBD1 as D (5 bases). This CDR3 spans 15 amino acids. V was cut by 3 bases and J by 0 bases, with 11 bases left in between. From germline, CDR1 is LNHNV and CDR2 YYDKDF (reference sequence). CDR3 bases: TGTGCCACCAGCAGGGGACGAACTACTAACTATGGCTACACCTTC. Residues: CATSRGRTTNYGYTF.